The 21 T cell receptor beta chains presented below share a single source sample, sequenced in a study of radiotherapy plus CTLA-4 blockade in lung cancer. Libraries were prepared by immunoSEQ multiplex PCR; TCRdb keeps only in-frame clonotypes and omits some of them. This table has 55,000 to 65,000 clones, around 69% appearing once. Sequencing was performed on peripheral blood, taken from a patient treated with radiotherapy plus ipilimumab. The receptors were gathered from a human donor with non-small cell lung cancer who had a complete response to radiotherapy plus ipilimumab.

The J gene is TRBJ2-1, the V gene TRBV7-9, with TRBD2 as a possible D gene (7 bases). The germline gives CDR1 SEHNR, CDR2 FQNEAQ (reference sequence). This CDR3 comprises 16 residues. The V gene lost 5 bases and the J gene lost 6 bases, with 20 bases spanning the gap. CDR3 DNA: TGTGCCAGCAGCCCCTTGGGGGGGGGCCTGGGCAATGAGCAGTTCTTC. It translates to CASSPLGGGLGNEQFF. The full variable domain, completed using reference TRBV7-9 and TRBJ2-1, is DTGVSQNPRHKITKRGQNVTFRCDPISEHNRLYWYRQTLGQGPEFLTYFQNEAQLEKSRLLSDRFSAERPKGSFSTLEIQRTEQGDSAMYLCASSPLGGGLGNEQFFGPGTRLTVL.

The chain couples TRBV6-1 to TRBJ2-3, with D possibly matching TRBD2 (5 bases). Trimming shortened V by 3 bases and J by 8 bases, and 12 bases separated the two germline ends. The length of the CDR3 is 13 residues. CDR1 and CDR2 from the germline V gene are MNHNS and SASEGT. The DNA for the CDR3 is TGTGCCAGCAGTGAGAGTACGGGGTCTACGCAGTATTTT. Residues: CASSESTGSTQYF.

CDR3 DNA sequence: TGCGCCAGCAGCCCGGGACAGCAGTACAATGAGCAGTTCTTC. It is translated as CASSPGQQYNEQFF. This sequence joins TRBV5-1 and TRBJ2-1, with 7 bases that match TRBD1. The CDR3 sequence is 14 residues long. V trimming: 4 bases; J trimming: 4 bases; junction bases outside the gene matches: 5. The germline CDR1 and CDR2 sequences are SGHRS and YFSETQ.

The chain has TRBV7-2 and TRBJ2-5, with D perhaps TRBD2 (5 bases). The J call is in doubt because the DNA end fits TRBJ2-7 better. CDR1 and CDR2 from the germline V gene are SGHTA and FQGNSA. This CDR3 comprises 16 residues. DNA for the CDR3: TGTGCCAGCAGCTTAGGAGTCGGGCAGCGGTCCTACGAGCAGTACTTC. This codes for CASSLGVGQRSYEQYF.

The chain couples TRBV27 to TRBJ2-2; 10 bases map to TRBD1. The germline V gene encodes CDR1 MNHEY and CDR2 SMNVEV (reference sequence). This CDR3 spans 16 amino acids. J gave up 4 bases and V 3 bases, and 5 bases lay outside the gene matches. The DNA of the CDR3 is TGTGCCAGCAGTTTGTACGGACAGGGGGGCACCGGGGAGCTGTTTTTT. Translation gives CASSLYGQGGTGELFF.

The chain is built from TRBV5-1 and TRBJ2-7; D possibly corresponds to TRBD1 (5 bases). There are 14 residues in the CDR3. Germline V CDR1 and CDR2: SGHRS, YFSETQ. V gave up 0 bases and J gave up 1 base, with 8 bases separating them. Here the CDR3 reads CASSLVAGSYEQYF. The CDR3 coding sequence is TGCGCCAGCAGCTTGGTAGCAGGGTCCTACGAGCAGTACTTC.

The chain combines TRBV6-5 with TRBJ2-7; 9 bases are a match to TRBD1. This CDR3 spans 14 amino acids. The V gene end was trimmed by 0 bases and the J gene end by 3 bases; junction bases not matched to a gene: 0. The germline CDR1 and CDR2 sequences are MNHEY and SVGAGI. CDR3 amino acids: CASSYSTGGYEQYF. In DNA form, the CDR3 reads TGTGCCAGCAGTTACTCGACAGGGGGCTACGAGCAGTACTTC.

The chain recombines TRBV6-1 with TRBJ2-5; maybe TRBD1 (5 bases). Per the germline V gene, CDR1 is MNHNS and CDR2 is SASEGT. V lost 0 bases to trimming and J lost 2 bases, with 10 bases between them. CDR3 size: 15 residues. CDR3 sequence (DNA): TGTGCCAGCAGTGAAGCCAGGGTTGGACAAGAGACCCAGTACTTC. Its translation: CASSEARVGQETQYF.

The genes are TRBV5-6 and TRBJ2-6, with 10 nucleotides matching TRBD1. This CDR3 has 19 amino acids. Germline V lookup: CDR1 SGHDT, CDR2 YYEEEE. V was pared by 4 bases and J by 1 base, with 11 bases of the junction left unmatched. The CDR3 spells CASSPRWTGGYSGANVLTF. The CDR3 region has the DNA TGTGCCAGCAGCCCAAGATGGACAGGGGGATATTCTGGGGCCAACGTCCTGACTTTC.

The chain combines TRBV7-9 with TRBJ1-4; 9 nucleotides match TRBD1. Germline CDR1 and CDR2: SEHNR and FQNEAQ (reference sequence). Trimming removed 5 bases from V and 0 bases from J; junction bases left unmatched: 4. The CDR3 covers 16 residues. DNA for the CDR3: TGTGCCAGCAGCCAGGGACAGGGCGCAACTAATGAAAAACTGTTTTTT. Amino acids: CASSQGQGATNEKLFF.

The V call is TRBV6-1, the J call TRBJ1-5, with D perhaps TRBD1 (6 bases). The V end was cut by 4 bases, the J end by 4 bases, with 14 bases between. The CDR3 sequence is 15 residues long. CDR1 and CDR2 from the germline V gene are MNHNS and SASEGT. The CDR3 loop is CASSGLRGQNQPQHF. Here the CDR3 DNA reads TGTGCCAGCAGTGGCCTCCGGGGACAAAATCAGCCCCAGCATTTT.

This clone was picked up one time. The chain links TRBV13 to TRBJ2-7; 7 positions match TRBD1. V lost 2 bases to trimming and J lost 1 base; unmatched junction nucleotides: 11. The CDR3 spans 17 residues. In germline, CDR1 is PRHDT, CDR2 FYEKMQ (reference sequence). CDR3 nucleotides: TGTGCCAGCAGCTTACTCCATGGGACAGAAATTTCCTACGAGCAGTACTTC. Translating it yields CASSLLHGTEISYEQYF.

This clone was counted between two and nine times. The CDR3: CASSLSSSGTLEQFF. The DNA for the CDR3 is TGTGCCAGCAGTTTATCCTCTAGCGGGACTCTTGAGCAGTTCTTC. The V gene is TRBV27, the J gene TRBJ2-1, with TRBD2 matching 9 bases. V was pared by 0 bases and J by 9 bases, with 6 bases of the junction left unmatched. The CDR3 consists of 15 residues. In germline, CDR1 is MNHEY, CDR2 SMNVEV (reference sequence).

V usage is TRBV28 and J usage is TRBJ1-2; TRBD1 is a possible D gene (5 bases). CDR1 is MDHEN, CDR2 SYDVKM, per germline. The CDR3 contains 13 residues. V was trimmed by 5 bases and J by 6 bases, leaving 13 bases between them. Here the CDR3 reads CASSRDRPHGYTF. In nucleotides, the CDR3 is TGTGCCAGCAGTCGTGACAGACCCCATGGCTACACCTTC.

V usage is TRBV7-2 and J usage is TRBJ2-3; tentatively, D is TRBD1 (5 bases). Looked up from germline, CDR1 is SGHTA and CDR2 is FQGNSA. Deletions cut 0 bases from V and 0 bases from J, with 13 bases between. The CDR3 sequence is 17 residues long. The CDR3, as DNA: TGTGCCAGCAGCTTAGCGTTAAGGGGATACAGCACAGATACGCAGTATTTT. This encodes CASSLALRGYSTDTQYF.

This clone is medium-sized in the sample. The chain combines TRBV10-3 with TRBJ2-7; 14 bases map to TRBD2. The CDR3 extends over 16 amino acids. Germline CDR1 ENHRY, CDR2 SYGVKD. V was pared by 4 bases and J by 0 bases, with 2 bases of the junction left unmatched. CDR3 loop: CAISGTSGRSSYEQYF. The CDR3 DNA follows: TGTGCCATCAGTGGGACTAGCGGGAGGAGCTCCTACGAGCAGTACTTC.

V is TRBV5-1 and J is TRBJ2-1, with TRBD1 matching over 8 bases. The CDR3 runs to 15 residues. The J segment lost 4 bases and the V segment lost 3 bases, leaving 6 bases of the junction unmatched. Per germline, CDR1 SGHRS and CDR2 YFSETQ. CDR3 in DNA: TGCGCCAGCAGCTCGGACAGGGCGATATACAATGAGCAGTTCTTC. Its protein is CASSSDRAIYNEQFF.

This clone was seen more than once but under ten times. The genes are TRBV19 and TRBJ2-1; 13 bases align to TRBD2. This CDR3 spans 16 amino acids. With 7 bases clipped from V and 2 bases from J, the junction kept 5 bases outside the gene matches. Per germline, CDR1 LNHDA and CDR2 SQIVND (reference sequence). CDR3 amino acids: CASTPTSGRTYNEQFF. The CDR3 region has the DNA TGTGCCAGTACCCCGACTAGCGGGAGGACCTACAATGAGCAGTTCTTC.

With respect to this clone: A read error may produce the germline difference seen at one junction end. This chain connects TRBV13 to TRBJ1-6; D uncertain. This CDR3 has 13 amino acids. Germline CDR1 PRHDT, CDR2 FYEKMQ (reference sequence). As DNA, the CDR3 is TGTGCCAGCAGCTTCATGAGGAATTCACCCCTCTACTTT. Translation gives CASSFMRNSPLYF.

This chain links TRBV5-5 with TRBJ2-7; 7 bases fit TRBD2. The CDR3 is made up of 14 amino acids. Germline V gene sequence: CDR1 SGHKS, CDR2 YYEKEE (reference sequence). Losses at the gene ends were 4 bases for V and 0 bases for J; bases not matched to a gene: 4. The CDR3 sequence: CASSRDYYSYEQYF. The CDR3 nucleotides are TGTGCCAGCAGCCGGGACTACTACTCCTACGAGCAGTACTTC.

V gene TRBV5-4 combines with J gene TRBJ2-2; 13 bases fit TRBD2. The trim removed 4 bases at V and 0 bases at J, leaving 3 bases unmatched. The CDR3 contains 17 residues. Germline V gene lookup returns CDR1 SGHNT and CDR2 YYREEE (reference sequence). CDR3 nucleotide sequence: TGTGCCAGCAGCCCAGGGACTAGCGGGGCGAACACCGGGGAGCTGTTTTTT. It specifies CASSPGTSGANTGELFF.